A single sample gave rise to the 24 T cell receptor beta chains below, sequenced in a study of long-term antiretroviral therapy in people with HIV. Assay version v3.0 of immunoSEQ was used, and it was run at survey level. Produced via immunoSEQ multiplex PCR; TCRdb's table is partial and in-frame only. The profile shows 19,000 or so clones, about 77% of them singletons. The sample was unsorted PBMCs, taken at the start of antiretroviral therapy, before treatment. All receptors derive from a woman aged 40 to 55 with HIV.

As DNA, the CDR3 is TGCGCCAGCAGCCCCTCGGAGACAGCGGGAATGAACACTGAAGCTTTCTTT. The encoded protein is CASSPSETAGMNTEAFF. The J gene is TRBJ1-1, the V gene TRBV4-3, with D possibly matching TRBD1 (5 bases). The CDR3 spans 17 residues. The V end lost 4 bases, the J end lost 0 bases, and 18 bases lay between the germline ends. Germline V gene sequence: CDR1 LGHNA, CDR2 YSLEER.

This chain uses TRBV6-6 with TRBJ2-7, with 8 bases fitting TRBD2. The CDR3 spans 13 residues. The germline V gene encodes CDR1 MNHNY and CDR2 SVGAGI (reference sequence). Germline trimming cut 11 bases from V and 1 base from J; bases unmatched to any gene: 7. This CDR3 is CAHAGGQSYEQYF. CDR3 sequence (DNA): TGTGCCCACGCGGGGGGACAATCCTACGAGCAGTACTTC.

The rearrangement links TRBV28 to TRBJ1-2; 12 nucleotides agree with TRBD1. The ends lost 7 bases at V and 7 bases at J; junction bases unmatched: 10. The CDR3 length is 15 residues. CDR1 is MDHEN and CDR2 is SYDVKM in the germline V gene. CDR3: CASTAGTGGDGGYTF. CDR3 in DNA: TGTGCCAGCACCGCCGGGACAGGGGGCGACGGTGGCTACACCTTC.

V and J are TRBV14 and TRBJ1-4; 10 nucleotides match TRBD1. The germline gives CDR1 SGHDN, CDR2 FVKESK. This CDR3 is built from 14 residues. V gave up 3 bases and J gave up 5 bases; unmatched junction bases: 0. The CDR3 DNA sequence: TGTGCCAGCAGCCAGGGACAGGGGAATGAAAAACTGTTTTTT. Residues: CASSQGQGNEKLFF.

The rearrangement joins TRBV28 to TRBJ1-5; D is unclear. CDR3 length: 16 residues. Trimming left V 5 bases short and J 2 bases short, with 16 bases between. Germline lookup yields CDR1 MDHEN and CDR2 SYDVKM. CDR3 residues: CASSGGPGVGNQPQHF. CDR3 in DNA: TGTGCCAGCAGTGGAGGGCCCGGGGTTGGCAATCAGCCCCAGCATTTT.

Only a few counts were recorded for this clone. The chain links TRBV9 to TRBJ2-7; D call uncertain. V was shortened by 0 bases and J by 0 bases, with 4 bases between the two germline ends. The length of the CDR3 is 13 residues. From germline, CDR1 is SGDLS and CDR2 YYNGEE. The CDR3 DNA reads as TGTGCCAGCAGCGTAGGTAGCTCCTACGAGCAGTACTTC. This gives the protein CASSVGSSYEQYF.

The CDR3 protein is CASSIRLAESSYNEQFF. The CDR3 bases are TGTGCCAGTAGTATCAGACTAGCCGAGAGCTCCTACAATGAGCAGTTCTTC. V usage is TRBV19 and J usage is TRBJ2-1, with TRBD2 matching 7 bases. CDR3 length equals 17 residues. With 3 bases clipped from V and 0 bases from J, the junction kept 8 bases outside the gene matches. From germline, CDR1 is LNHDA and CDR2 SQIVND (reference sequence).

This chain links TRBV7-3 with TRBJ2-1, with D perhaps being TRBD1 or TRBD2 (5 bases each). This CDR3 is 15 amino acids long. Trimming left V 4 bases short and J 6 bases short, with 16 bases between. Per the germline V gene, CDR1 is SGHTA and CDR2 is FQGTGA. The CDR3 DNA reads TGTGCCAGCAGCTCCCTAGGACAAGGAGGCAATGAGCAGTTCTTC. It yields the protein CASSSLGQGGNEQFF.

This clone was counted a few times. The rearrangement joins TRBV2 to TRBJ1-2; 7 bases are a match to TRBD1. Per germline, CDR1 SNHLY and CDR2 FYNNEI. The CDR3 sequence is 13 residues long. Losses at the gene ends were 4 bases for V and 4 bases for J; bases not matched to a gene: 3. This chain's CDR3 is CASSGDSPYGYTF. Here the CDR3 DNA reads TGTGCCAGCAGTGGGGACAGCCCCTATGGCTACACCTTC.

This clone has more than one count but fewer than ten. The chain joins TRBV7-6 to TRBJ2-7, with a possible D match to TRBD2 (5 bases). The ends were cut back, 3 bases at V and 5 bases at J, with 11 bases in the middle. CDR3 length: 13 residues. Germline values: CDR1 SGHVS, CDR2 FNYEAQ. CDR3 protein: CASSLASRNEQYF. DNA of the CDR3: TGTGCCAGCAGCTTGGCTAGCAGGAACGAGCAGTACTTC.

The V and J genes are TRBV11-2 and TRBJ2-7, with TRBD2 matching 10 bases. The CDR3 runs to 15 residues. Trimming at V came to 4 bases and at J to 2 bases, leaving 5 bases not matched to a gene. Germline V gene data show CDR1 as SGHAT and CDR2 as FQNNGV. Written as DNA, the CDR3 is TGTGCCAGCAGCTCACTAGCGGGGCGACCCTACGAGCAGTACTTC. The encoded protein is CASSSLAGRPYEQYF.

This rearrangement joins TRBV18 to TRBJ2-5, with 10 bases that match TRBD1. Germline CDR1 is KGHSH and CDR2 is LQKENI. This CDR3 has 14 amino acids. The ends lost 6 bases at V and 5 bases at J; junction bases unmatched: 6. The CDR3, as DNA: TGTGCCAGCTCCACGGGACAGGGGATGGAGACCCAGTACTTC. Amino acids: CASSTGQGMETQYF. Full variable domain (rest looked up from reference TRBV18 and TRBJ2-5): NAGVMQNPRHLVRRRGQEARLRCSPMKGHSHVYWYRQLPEEGLKFMVYLQKENIIDESGMPKERFSAEFPKEGPSILRIQQVVRGDSAAYFCASSTGQGMETQYFGPGTRLLVL.

J is TRBJ2-7 and V is TRBV7-9; a weak D match, TRBD1 (6 bases). V was trimmed by 5 bases and J by 2 bases, leaving 16 bases between them. CDR1 is SEHNR, CDR2 FQNEAQ, per germline (reference sequence). The CDR3 is made up of 15 amino acids. The CDR3 sequence is CASSTGWKGTYEQYF. CDR3 nucleotide sequence: TGTGCCAGCAGCACAGGGTGGAAAGGGACCTACGAGCAGTACTTC. Full variable domain (outside the CDR3, taken from reference TRBV7-9 and TRBJ2-7): DTGVSQNPRHKITKRGQNVTFRCDPISEHNRLYWYRQTLGQGPEFLTYFQNEAQLEKSRLLSDRFSAERPKGSFSTLEIQRTEQGDSAMYLCASSTGWKGTYEQYFGPGTRLTVT.

The rearrangement links TRBV30 to TRBJ1-2; D gene uncertain. Germline V CDR1 and CDR2: GTSNPN, SVGIG (reference sequence). CDR3 size: 13 residues. With 4 bases removed from V and 6 bases from J, the gap between germline ends came to 15 bases. The CDR3 loop reads CAWIAGNFDGYTF. As DNA, the CDR3 is TGTGCCTGGATTGCCGGGAACTTTGATGGCTACACCTTC.

V gene TRBV27 combines with J gene TRBJ2-6; 8 bases line up with TRBD1. V was pared by 0 bases and J by 0 bases, with 13 bases of the junction left unmatched. The CDR3 runs 21 residues. Germline assignment: CDR1 MNHEY and CDR2 SMNVEV (reference sequence). The CDR3 loop is CASSLSSPRQGSPSGANVLTF. CDR3 coding DNA: TGTGCCAGCAGTTTATCGAGTCCCCGACAGGGGTCTCCCTCTGGGGCCAACGTCCTGACTTTC.

The chain uses TRBV5-1 and TRBJ2-5, with D possibly being TRBD1 (6 bases). The CDR3 spans 14 residues. CDR1 and CDR2 from the germline V gene are SGHRS and YFSETQ. The ends were cut back, 4 bases at V and 0 bases at J, with 10 bases in the middle. CDR3 region: CASSPGQNQETQYF. CDR3 bases: TGCGCCAGCAGCCCAGGACAGAACCAAGAGACCCAGTACTTC.

This clone was counted only a few times. This sequence joins TRBV6-5 and TRBJ1-2, with 9 bases identical to TRBD1. The V gene end was trimmed by 2 bases and the J gene end by 12 bases; junction bases not matched to a gene: 7. This CDR3 is built from 13 residues. CDR1 is MNHEY, CDR2 SVGAGI, per germline. CDR3 protein: CASSYQRQGVHTF. The CDR3 coding sequence is TGTGCCAGCAGTTACCAGCGACAGGGGGTGCACACCTTC.

There are a few counts of this clone. The chain recombines TRBV4-3 with TRBJ1-6; D is perhaps TRBD1 (5 bases). The V and J ends lost 0 bases and 14 bases respectively, with 14 bases between them. Germline CDR1 and CDR2: LGHNA and YSLEER. The CDR3 extends over 14 amino acids. The CDR3 loop reads CASSQDRPRGALHF. As DNA, the CDR3 is TGCGCCAGCAGCCAAGACCGCCCACGGGGGGCCCTCCACTTT.

With respect to this clone: The junction differs from germline at one of its ends, possibly a read error. The chain combines TRBV4-1 with TRBJ2-3, with TRBD2 as a possible D gene (5 bases). Germline CDR1 MGHRA, CDR2 YSYEKL. This CDR3 is built from 16 residues. The CDR3 reads CAGSQDSGTGTDTQYF. The CDR3 DNA sequence: TGCGCCGGCAGCCAAGATAGTGGTACGGGGACAGATACGCAGTATTTT.

The CDR3 region has the DNA TGTGCCAGCAGAATAGGGGAAGGAGGAAACACCATATATTTT. Protein: CASRIGEGGNTIYF. The V call is TRBV2, the J call TRBJ1-3; D perhaps matches TRBD1 (5 bases). Trimming took off 6 bases at V and 4 bases at J, with 13 bases between the two ends. The length of the CDR3 is 14 residues. Germline-derived CDR1 and CDR2 are SNHLY and FYNNEI.

This sequence joins TRBV6-5 and TRBJ1-1, with D maybe TRBD1 (5 bases). This CDR3 is 14 amino acids long. With 3 bases removed from V and 1 base from J, the gap between germline ends came to 9 bases. CDR1 MNHEY and CDR2 SVGAGI come from the germline V gene. CDR3 DNA: TGTGCCAGCAGTTATAACGGACAGAACACTGAAGCTTTCTTT. Translation gives CASSYNGQNTEAFF.

Remarks on this clone: The same CDR3 is also encoded by other DNA sequences in this sample. J is TRBJ1-6 and V is TRBV19; 8 bases are shared with TRBD1. Per the germline V gene, CDR1 is LNHDA and CDR2 is SQIVND (reference sequence). The CDR3 spans 16 residues. With V trimmed by 5 bases and J by 5 bases, 8 bases remained unmatched. The CDR3 nucleotides read TGTGCCAGTAGTGACGGGACAGGCGTTAATAATTCACCCCTCCACTTT. It translates to CASSDGTGVNNSPLHF.

As DNA, the CDR3 is TGCGCCAGCAGCCAAGAGAATACCGGGACAGGGTCATACGAGCAGTACTTC. Protein: CASSQENTGTGSYEQYF. The chain couples TRBV4-1 to TRBJ2-7, with 9 bases identical to TRBD1. The CDR3 loop spans 17 amino acids. Germline CDR1 and CDR2: MGHRA and YSYEKL. V trimming: 0 bases; J trimming: 4 bases; junction bases outside the gene matches: 10.

The rearrangement links TRBV5-1 to TRBJ2-3, with 7 bases identical to TRBD1. The J segment lost 0 bases and the V segment lost 4 bases, leaving 5 bases of the junction unmatched. The CDR3 is 15 amino acids. Germline V lookup: CDR1 SGHRS, CDR2 YFSETQ. The CDR3 here is CASSPTGISTDTQYF. CDR3 DNA sequence: TGCGCCAGCAGCCCGACAGGGATTAGCACAGATACGCAGTATTTT.